Following are 27 T cell receptor beta chains from one sample sequenced in a study of Ad26.COV2.S vaccination and SARS-CoV-2 variants. The protocol was immunoSEQ multiplex PCR, while the TCRdb copy is restricted to in-frame clones and leaves out a portion. In the table there are some 480,000 clones, approximately 88% of which are singletons. Treatment reported: some 20 received Ad26.COV2.S at low or high dose, single or two shots; a few received placebo; per-sample allocation not given. The investigators took samples on day 63 after the first vaccine or placebo injection. Source: peripheral blood, taken in a trial of Ad26.COV2.S vaccine versus placebo. The receptor set was obtained from a person aged 18-60 years who received the Ad26.COV2.S COVID-19 vaccine or a placebo.

The J gene is TRBJ1-5, the V gene TRBV7-6; maybe TRBD1 (6 bases). Germline lookup yields CDR1 SGHVS and CDR2 FNYEAQ. The CDR3 length is 16 residues. V lost 1 base to trimming and J lost 1 base, with 11 bases between them. CDR3 sequence (DNA): TGTGCCAGCAGCTTAGGGGCGGGGGCGAGCAATCAGCCCCAGCATTTT. This gives the protein CASSLGAGASNQPQHF.

The V and J genes are TRBV6-5 and TRBJ2-7; D might be TRBD1 (5 bases). The V gene's germline CDR1 is MNHEY and CDR2 SVGAGI. This CDR3 has 15 amino acids. Trimming pared 6 bases from V and 1 base from J, leaving 16 bases between. CDR3 amino acids: CASSRDSRASYEQYF. Here the CDR3 DNA reads TGTGCCAGCAGCCGCGACAGTAGAGCTTCCTACGAGCAGTACTTC.

This rearrangement joins TRBV7-2 to TRBJ2-1, with D possibly called TRBD1 or TRBD2 (5 bases each). The CDR3 covers 13 residues. Trimming removed 5 bases at V and 9 bases at J, with 14 bases between. CDR1 is SGHTA, CDR2 FQGNSA, per germline. CDR3 region: CASSAASRAEQFF. In DNA, the CDR3 is TGTGCCAGCAGCGCAGCTAGCAGGGCTGAGCAGTTCTTC.

To note about this clone: The sample holds other DNA sequences that translate to the same CDR3. The chain joins TRBV20-1 to TRBJ2-1; 9 bases agree with TRBD2. Trimming removed 3 bases from V and 0 bases from J; junction bases left unmatched: 3. The germline gives CDR1 DFQATT, CDR2 SNEGSKA (reference sequence). CDR3 length: 15 amino acids. Written as DNA, the CDR3 is TGCAGTGCTAGTAGTAGCGGGAGCTCCTACAATGAGCAGTTCTTC. Its translation: CSASSSGSSYNEQFF.

The genes are TRBV4-1 and TRBJ2-7; D is possibly TRBD2 (5 bases). This CDR3 region has 14 residues. CDR1 is MGHRA, CDR2 YSYEKL, per germline. V gave up 1 base and J gave up 4 bases, with 11 bases separating them. CDR3 loop: CASSQGPGWYEQYF. Here the CDR3 DNA reads TGCGCCAGCAGCCAAGGCCCGGGGTGGTACGAGCAGTACTTC.

The count of this clone is one. The chain carries TRBV5-1 and TRBJ2-3; D call uncertain. Germline CDR1 reads SGHRS; CDR2 reads YFSETQ. The CDR3 has 12 residues. V gave up 4 bases and J gave up 3 bases, with 6 bases separating them. CDR3 DNA: TGCGCCAGCAGCGAACCGACAGATACGCAGTATTTT. Its protein product is CASSEPTDTQYF. Complete variable domain (other parts from reference TRBV5-1 and TRBJ2-3): KAGVTQTPRYLIKTRGQQVTLSCSPISGHRSVSWYQQTPGQGLQFLFEYFSETQRNKGNFPGRFSGRQFSNSRSEMNVSTLELGDSALYLCASSEPTDTQYFGPGTRLTVL.

This clone appeared once. The gene calls are TRBV7-2 and TRBJ2-5; D gene unclear. Trimming took 0 bases from V and 5 from J, leaving 10 bases between them. This CDR3 spans 14 amino acids. CDR1 is SGHTA and CDR2 is FQGNSA in the germline V gene. The CDR3 here is CASSLAANTETQYF. DNA for the CDR3: TGTGCCAGCAGCTTAGCTGCGAACACGGAGACCCAGTACTTC.

CDR3 protein: CASSVTGQLNTGELFF. CDR3 coding DNA: TGTGCCAGCAGCGTGACAGGACAGTTGAACACCGGGGAGCTGTTTTTT. The chain employs TRBV7-9 and TRBJ2-2, with D possibly matching TRBD1 (6 bases). The V gene lost 5 bases and the J gene lost 1 base, with 14 bases spanning the gap. Germline CDR1 is SEHNR and CDR2 is FQNEAQ (reference sequence). The CDR3 sequence is 16 residues long.

The J gene is TRBJ2-5, the V gene TRBV5-1; 7 bases map to TRBD1. CDR1 and CDR2 from the germline V gene are SGHRS and YFSETQ. The length of the CDR3 is 14 residues. The trim removed 4 bases at V and 4 bases at J, leaving 7 bases unmatched. CDR3 residues: CASSTRTGLETQYF. CDR3 in DNA: TGCGCCAGCAGCACCCGGACAGGCTTAGAGACCCAGTACTTC.

The chain has TRBV27 and TRBJ1-2; 7 nucleotides align to TRBD1. The germline gives CDR1 MNHEY, CDR2 SMNVEV (reference sequence). The V segment lost 1 base and the J segment 1 base; nucleotides outside the gene matches: 3. The CDR3 sequence is 15 residues long. Written as DNA, the CDR3 is TGTGCCAGCAGTTTATTCCCAGGGGGTAACTATGGCTACACCTTC. Protein: CASSLFPGGNYGYTF.

The V call is TRBV7-2, the J call TRBJ2-7; the match to TRBD2 covers 8 bases. The CDR3 consists of 15 residues. Germline values: CDR1 SGHTA, CDR2 FQGNSA. J lost 6 bases, V lost 3 bases, and 10 bases had no gene match. The CDR3 here is CASSFSGKEVGEQYF. The CDR3 DNA reads as TGTGCCAGCAGCTTTAGCGGGAAGGAGGTGGGCGAGCAGTACTTC. The full variable domain, with the rest looked up from reference TRBV7-2 and TRBJ2-7, is GAGVSQSPSNKVTEKGKDVELRCDPISGHTALYWYRQSLGQGLEFLIYFQGNSAPDKSGLPSDRFSAERTGGSVSTLTIQRTQQEDSAVYLCASSFSGKEVGEQYFGPGTRLTVT.

V and J are TRBV20-1 and TRBJ1-5; possibly TRBD1 for D (5 bases). The V end lost 6 bases, the J end lost 11 bases, and 14 bases lay between the germline ends. The germline V gene encodes CDR1 DFQATT and CDR2 SNEGSKA (reference sequence). The CDR3 covers 11 residues. The DNA of the CDR3 is TGCAGTGCACATTATCGGGGGTCCCAGCATTTT. Protein: CSAHYRGSQHF.

The V and J genes are TRBV4-2 and TRBJ2-1; perhaps TRBD2 as D (5 bases). Germline CDR1 LGHNA, CDR2 YNFKEQ. V was pared by 5 bases and J by 4 bases, with 9 bases between. The CDR3 runs 13 residues. The CDR3 coding sequence is TGTGCCAGCAGCATCTGGGAGTACAATGAGCAGTTCTTC. Translation: CASSIWEYNEQFF.

This clone has a handful of counts. This chain connects TRBV13 to TRBJ2-2; tentatively, D is TRBD2 (6 bases). V was shortened by 5 bases and J by 5 bases, with 9 bases between the two germline ends. Germline V gives CDR1 PRHDT, CDR2 FYEKMQ (reference sequence). The CDR3 loop spans 13 amino acids. The CDR3 DNA reads TGTGCCAGCAGCGCCGGGAGAACCGGGGAGCTGTTTTTT. As protein: CASSAGRTGELFF.

This sequence joins TRBV28 and TRBJ1-5; TRBD1 might be the D (6 bases). CDR3 length equals 15 residues. Germline lookup yields CDR1 MDHEN and CDR2 SYDVKM. The V and J ends lost 3 bases and 3 bases respectively, with 12 bases between them. The CDR3 DNA reads as TGTGCCAGCAGTTTTCAGGGGTTTTACAATCAGCCCCAGCATTTT. Translation gives CASSFQGFYNQPQHF.

The rearrangement uses TRBV19 and TRBJ2-1, with D possibly being TRBD1 (5 bases). This CDR3 has 11 residues. Deletions cut 3 bases from V and 11 bases from J, with 8 bases between. Germline loops: CDR1 LNHDA, CDR2 SQIVND (reference sequence). CDR3 sequence (DNA): TGTGCCAGTAGTATTGGGGCTAAGCAGTTCTTC. It is translated as CASSIGAKQFF.

The genes are TRBV3-1 (or the pseudogene TRBV3-2) and TRBJ1-2, with TRBD1 matching 7 bases. J gave up 4 bases and V 1 base, and 6 bases lay outside the gene matches. The CDR3 length is 15 residues. The germline V gene has CDR1 LGHDT and CDR2 YNNKEL (reference sequence). For the CDR3, the DNA is TGTGCCAGCAGCCAAGGGGCAGGGGGGGCCTATGGCTACACCTTC. As protein: CASSQGAGGAYGYTF.

The rearrangement links TRBV5-6 to TRBJ2-3, with 7 bases that match TRBD2. The CDR3 totals 18 residues. CDR1 is SGHDT and CDR2 is YYEEEE in the germline V gene. The ends lost 8 bases at V and 1 base at J; junction bases unmatched: 19. The CDR3 DNA reads TGTGCCAGTACTCAAGCGGGACTACTCCTTATTGGCACAGATACGCAGTATTTT. It specifies CASTQAGLLLIGTDTQYF.

V and J are TRBV5-1 and TRBJ1-4, with TRBD1 matching 7 bases. After removal of 4 bases from V and 2 bases from J, the junction contained 2 bases not matched to a gene. CDR3 length: 14 residues. Germline V gene sequence: CDR1 SGHRS, CDR2 YFSETQ. Here the CDR3 DNA reads TGCGCCAGCAGCGCGGGACAGACTAATGAAAAACTGTTTTTT. Translating gives CASSAGQTNEKLFF.

The chain couples TRBV28 to TRBJ1-1, with D tentatively TRBD1 (6 bases). Between the trimmed V and J ends, which lost 7 bases and 1 base, there was a span of 13 bases. The CDR3 consists of 14 residues. Germline CDR1 reads MDHEN; CDR2 reads SYDVKM. CDR3 residues: CASKGGLKNTEAFF. Here the CDR3 DNA reads TGTGCCAGCAAAGGGGGTTTAAAGAACACTGAAGCTTTCTTT.

This chain joins TRBV7-2 and TRBJ2-7, with a tentative D call TRBD2 (6 bases). Germline CDR1 SGHTA, CDR2 FQGNSA. This CDR3 has 15 amino acids. V lost 5 bases to trimming and J lost 5 bases, with 19 bases between them. This CDR3 reads CASSRTFSGWDEQYF. The CDR3 nucleotides are TGTGCCAGCAGCCGTACCTTCAGCGGGTGGGACGAGCAGTACTTC.

J is TRBJ1-2 and V is TRBV12-3 or TRBV12-4; 8 nucleotides align to TRBD1. The length of the CDR3 is 13 residues. V shed 4 bases and J 4 bases; nucleotides not matched to a gene: 2. The CDR3 spells CASSWTGPYGYTF. CDR3 coding DNA: TGTGCCAGCAGTTGGACAGGGCCCTATGGCTACACCTTC.

The V call is TRBV28, the J call TRBJ1-2; the match to TRBD1 covers 9 bases. The germline CDR1 and CDR2 sequences are MDHEN and SYDVKM. The CDR3 runs to 14 residues. Germline trimming cut 6 bases from V and 0 bases from J; bases unmatched to any gene: 2. The CDR3 region has the DNA TGTGCCAGCAGGGGACAGGGAACTAACTATGGCTACACCTTC. Encoded protein: CASRGQGTNYGYTF.

The chain links TRBV27 to TRBJ2-1, with 13 bases aligning to TRBD2. The J segment lost 7 bases and the V segment lost 4 bases, leaving 10 bases of the junction unmatched. Germline V gene lookup returns CDR1 MNHEY and CDR2 SMNVEV (reference sequence). This CDR3 contains 17 residues. This CDR3 reads CASSWGLAGRMSNEQFF. Here the CDR3 DNA reads TGTGCCAGCAGTTGGGGACTAGCGGGAAGGATGAGTAATGAGCAGTTCTTC.

This clone was counted a single time. This chain uses TRBV3-1 (or the pseudogene TRBV3-2) with TRBJ2-7; 10 bases are shared with TRBD1. V lost 0 bases and J lost 4; bases outside the gene matches: 12. CDR1 and CDR2 from the germline V gene are LGHDT and YNNKEL (reference sequence). The CDR3 has 18 amino acids. CDR3: CASSQDWEPGQGLYEQYF. CDR3 nucleotides: TGTGCCAGCAGCCAAGACTGGGAACCGGGACAGGGGTTGTACGAGCAGTACTTC.

This chain connects TRBV3-1 (or the pseudogene TRBV3-2) to TRBJ2-4; TRBD2 might be the D (6 bases). The V end lost 0 bases, the J end lost 8 bases, and 14 bases lay between the germline ends. Germline V lookup: CDR1 LGHDT, CDR2 YNNKEL (reference sequence). The CDR3 is made up of 15 amino acids. The CDR3 sequence is CASSQEAGRLDIQYF. CDR3 nucleotides: TGTGCCAGCAGCCAAGAAGCAGGGAGGTTAGACATTCAGTACTTC.

The chain has TRBV3-1 (or the pseudogene TRBV3-2) and TRBJ1-1, with D unresolved. With 3 bases removed from V and 6 bases from J, the gap between germline ends came to 5 bases. This CDR3 is 11 amino acids long. Germline CDR1 LGHDT, CDR2 YNNKEL (reference sequence). CDR3 sequence reads: CASSHGSEAFF. CDR3 DNA sequence: TGTGCCAGCAGCCATGGATCTGAAGCTTTCTTT.